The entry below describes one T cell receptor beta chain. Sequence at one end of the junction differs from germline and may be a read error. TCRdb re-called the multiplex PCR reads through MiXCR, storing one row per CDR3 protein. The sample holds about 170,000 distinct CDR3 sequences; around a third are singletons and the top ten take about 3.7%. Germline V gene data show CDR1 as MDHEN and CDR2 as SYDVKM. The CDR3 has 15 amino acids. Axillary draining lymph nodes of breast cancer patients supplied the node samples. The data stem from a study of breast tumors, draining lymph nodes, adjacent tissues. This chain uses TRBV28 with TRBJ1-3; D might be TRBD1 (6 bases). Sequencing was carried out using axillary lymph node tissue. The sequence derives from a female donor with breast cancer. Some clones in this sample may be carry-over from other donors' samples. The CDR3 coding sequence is TGTGCCAGCAGTTCGCCGGACAGACTCGGAAACACCACATATTTT. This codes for CASSSPDRLGNTTYF.